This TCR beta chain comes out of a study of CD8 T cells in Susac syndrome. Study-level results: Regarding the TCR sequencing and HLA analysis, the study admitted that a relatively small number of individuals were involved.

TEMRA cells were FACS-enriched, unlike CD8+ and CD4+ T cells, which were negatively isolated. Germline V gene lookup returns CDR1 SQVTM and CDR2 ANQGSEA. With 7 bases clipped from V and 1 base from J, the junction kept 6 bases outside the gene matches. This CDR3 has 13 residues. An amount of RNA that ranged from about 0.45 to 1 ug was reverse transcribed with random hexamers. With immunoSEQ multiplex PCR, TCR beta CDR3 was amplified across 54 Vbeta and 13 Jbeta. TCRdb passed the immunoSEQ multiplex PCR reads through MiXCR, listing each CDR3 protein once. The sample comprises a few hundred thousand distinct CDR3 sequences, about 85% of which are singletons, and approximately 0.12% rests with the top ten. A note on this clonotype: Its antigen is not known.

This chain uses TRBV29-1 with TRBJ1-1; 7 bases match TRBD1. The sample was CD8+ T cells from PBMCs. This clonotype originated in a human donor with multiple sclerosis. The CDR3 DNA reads TGCAGCGCTTCCGGGACAGCGAACACTGAAGCTTTCTTT. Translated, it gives CSASGTANTEAFF.